This TCR beta chain was sequenced during a study of cytomegalovirus exposure and HLA in healthy donors. Study observations and caveats: The study flagged about 150 TCR beta chains as cytomegalovirus-associated.

In the PCR, 60 Vbeta and 13 Jbeta primers were used. Sequencing was performed with immunoSEQ multiplex PCR; in TCRdb, only in-frame clones are kept and a portion is missing. Of tens of thousands of clones in the sample, around 80% were seen once. Concerning this clone: Its antigen is undetermined.

The V and J ends lost 1 base and 0 bases respectively, with 6 bases between them. Germline loops: CDR1 MNHEY, CDR2 SVGAGI. The CDR3 contains 14 residues. The chain carries TRBV6-5 and TRBJ1-1; no clear D. Sequencing was carried out using PBMCs. The source of this sequence is a woman aged 40 to 50 in good health and CMV-seropositive. CDR3 coding DNA: TGTGCCAGCAGTTACTTCCCCATGAACACTGAAGCTTTCTTT. Translating gives CASSYFPMNTEAFF.